The 16 T cell receptor beta chains given below trace back to one sample, sequenced in a study of human T cells and chemical hapten exposure. TCRdb passed the RACE reads through MiXCR, listing each CDR3 protein once. Of about 400,000 distinct CDR3 sequences in the sample, about 6% are singletons; the top ten hold around 6%. As for time point: patch test 2, 6 weeks after DPC sensitization. Treatment indicated: therapeutic diphenylcyclopropenone sensitization with weekly scalp DPC. The sequences come from whole blood, collected in connection with sensitization to the hapten diphenylcyclopropenone (DPC). These receptor sequences come from a young woman with alopecia areata. Some clones in this sample may be carry-over from other donors' samples.

The sample holds many counts of this clonotype. V gene TRBV5-6 combines with J gene TRBJ1-1; D is unclear. The CDR3 contains 14 residues. Per germline, CDR1 SGHDT and CDR2 YYEEEE. The germline V and J ends were trimmed by 1 base and 5 bases, with 12 bases remaining between them. The CDR3 DNA reads TGTGCCAGCAGCTTGTTGAACCGCGGAACTGAAGCTTTCTTT. This gives the protein CASSLLNRGTEAFF.

The DNA of the CDR3 is TGTGCCAGCAGCTTATTTAGTGGTTACCAAGAGACCCAGTACTTC. Translated, it gives CASSLFSGYQETQYF. The chain has TRBV7-2 and TRBJ2-5; D is unclear. This CDR3 has 15 amino acids. Germline loops: CDR1 SGHTA, CDR2 FQGNSA. V lost 2 bases and J 0 bases, leaving 10 bases between the germline ends.

In this sample, this clonotype turned up a few times. This chain links TRBV7-6 with TRBJ2-2; TRBD2 agrees at 10 bases. Per the germline V gene, CDR1 is SGHVS and CDR2 is FNYEAQ. Trimming at V came to 5 bases and at J to 1 base, leaving 10 bases not matched to a gene. The CDR3 length is 18 residues. Here the CDR3 reads CASSLFSLAGKNTGELFF. The CDR3 DNA reads as TGTGCCAGCAGCCTCTTCTCACTAGCGGGGAAGAACACCGGGGAGCTGTTTTTT.

This clonotype has ten or more counts. The chain is built from TRBV25-1 and TRBJ2-2, with D maybe TRBD1 (6 bases). The V gene's germline CDR1 is MGHDK and CDR2 SYGVNS. Deletions cut 4 bases from V and 6 bases from J, with 12 bases between. The CDR3 runs 14 residues. The CDR3 DNA is TGTGCCAGCAGTGTGCAGGGGCGGGCCGGGGAGCTGTTTTTT. It specifies CASSVQGRAGELFF.

A few counts support this clonotype. The chain uses TRBV5-1 and TRBJ2-7; 12 positions match TRBD2. CDR3 length: 19 residues. Germline V lookup: CDR1 SGHRS, CDR2 YFSETQ. V gave up 0 bases and J gave up 2 bases; unmatched junction bases: 12. The CDR3 spells CASSLVWIGTSGPAYEQYF. The CDR3 region has the DNA TGCGCCAGCAGCTTGGTATGGATCGGGACTAGCGGGCCGGCCTACGAGCAGTACTTC.

This chain joins TRBV12-3 or TRBV12-4 and TRBJ2-3; 8 bases agree with TRBD1. CDR3 length: 15 amino acids. V lost 2 bases and J lost 2; bases outside the gene matches: 3. CDR3 sequence (DNA): TGTGCCAGCAGTTTACCACAGGGGGACACAGATACGCAGTATTTT. It yields the protein CASSLPQGDTDTQYF.

This clonotype appeared a few times. The J gene is TRBJ1-1, the V gene TRBV27; possibly TRBD1 for D (5 bases). CDR1 and CDR2 (germline): MNHEY, SMNVEV (reference sequence). V was pared by 0 bases and J by 7 bases, with 24 bases between. The CDR3 has 18 amino acids. CDR3 in amino acids: CASSLSLGWKGPFGEAFF. The CDR3 coding sequence is TGTGCCAGCAGTTTATCTTTAGGCTGGAAGGGGCCCTTCGGTGAAGCTTTCTTT.

This clonotype was counted only a few times. The genes are TRBV12-3 or TRBV12-4 and TRBJ2-2; 8 bases line up with TRBD2. There are 16 residues in the CDR3. Trimming cost V 4 bases and J 6 bases; bases outside gene matches: 10. DNA for the CDR3: TGTGCCAGCAGTTACCAGCGGGGGAACTCTGCCGGGGAGCTGTTTTTT. This translates into CASSYQRGNSAGELFF.

This clonotype was counted at least ten times. This chain joins TRBV29-1 and TRBJ2-3; 10 bases line up with TRBD2. The CDR3 runs to 16 residues. Germline CDR1 reads SQVTM; CDR2 reads ANQGSEA. Trimming cost V 2 bases and J 4 bases; bases outside gene matches: 9. Here the CDR3 DNA reads TGCAGCGTTGAACAGGGAGCGGGGGGGCTTGCAGATACGCAGTATTTT. This gives the protein CSVEQGAGGLADTQYF.

This clonotype was found many times. V gene TRBV9 combines with J gene TRBJ1-5; possibly TRBD1 for D (5 bases). V shed 0 bases and J shed 1 base, with 8 bases lying between them. Germline V gene lookup returns CDR1 SGDLS and CDR2 YYNGEE. The CDR3 is 15 residues long. As DNA, the CDR3 is TGTGCCAGCAGCGTAGGATGGGACAGCAATCAGCCCCAGCATTTT. Translated: CASSVGWDSNQPQHF.

This chain connects TRBV2 to TRBJ2-2; D perhaps matches TRBD1 (5 bases). V was trimmed by 6 bases and J by 9 bases, leaving 11 bases between them. CDR1 is SNHLY, CDR2 FYNNEI, per germline. The CDR3 is 12 residues long. The CDR3, as DNA: TGTGCCAGCAGGGCTGACAGCCGGGAGCTGTTTTTT. Residues: CASRADSRELFF.

The rearrangement uses TRBV6-2 or TRBV6-3 and TRBJ2-3; D uncertain. The germline CDR1 and CDR2 sequences are MNHEY and SVGEGT. The CDR3 is made up of 12 amino acids. V was trimmed by 4 bases and J by 4 bases, leaving 6 bases between them. CDR3 in DNA: TGTGCCAGCAGTTCCAGTCCAGATACGCAGTATTTT. Translated, it gives CASSSSPDTQYF.

This clonotype was detected ten times or more. V is TRBV13 and J is TRBJ1-1; D unclear. The CDR3 runs to 13 residues. Trimming shortened V by 2 bases and J by 4 bases, and 8 bases separated the two germline ends. CDR1 and CDR2 from the germline V gene are PRHDT and FYEKMQ (reference sequence). CDR3: CASSLLKGTEAFF. CDR3 in DNA: TGTGCCAGCAGCTTATTAAAGGGCACTGAAGCTTTCTTT. The complete variable domain, with remaining parts taken from reference TRBV13 and TRBJ1-1, reads AAGVIQSPRHLIKEKRETATLKCYPIPRHDTVYWYQQGPGQDPQFLISFYEKMQSDKGSIPDRFSAQQFSDYHSELNMSSLELGDSALYFCASSLLKGTEAFFGQGTRLTVV.

This clonotype was seen a handful of times. The chain has TRBV7-9 and TRBJ1-5; 8 bases are shared with TRBD1. The CDR3 is 19 amino acids. Trimming removed 2 bases from V and 7 bases from J; junction bases left unmatched: 19. CDR1 and CDR2 (germline): SEHNR, FQNEAQ (reference sequence). The CDR3 nucleotides read TGTGCCAGCAGCTTAAGTTTCCCCGCGACGGGACAGGAAGAGCAGCCCCAGCATTTT. Its translation is CASSLSFPATGQEEQPQHF.

V usage is TRBV27 and J usage is TRBJ1-1; the D is unclear. The CDR3 consists of 17 residues. The ends were cut back, 1 base at V and 0 bases at J, with 15 bases in the middle. Germline CDR1 reads MNHEY; CDR2 reads SMNVEV (reference sequence). CDR3 protein: CASSLWRPKPMNTEAFF. CDR3 in DNA: TGTGCCAGCAGTTTATGGAGACCAAAACCAATGAACACTGAAGCTTTCTTT.

V and J are TRBV12-3 or TRBV12-4 and TRBJ2-2; D may be TRBD2 (6 bases). The V end lost 8 bases, the J end lost 6 bases, and 19 bases lay between the germline ends. The CDR3 runs to 15 residues. The CDR3 nucleotides are TGTGCCAGCGGGCCGGGACTCCTAACGGCCGGGGAGCTGTTTTTT. It translates to CASGPGLLTAGELFF.